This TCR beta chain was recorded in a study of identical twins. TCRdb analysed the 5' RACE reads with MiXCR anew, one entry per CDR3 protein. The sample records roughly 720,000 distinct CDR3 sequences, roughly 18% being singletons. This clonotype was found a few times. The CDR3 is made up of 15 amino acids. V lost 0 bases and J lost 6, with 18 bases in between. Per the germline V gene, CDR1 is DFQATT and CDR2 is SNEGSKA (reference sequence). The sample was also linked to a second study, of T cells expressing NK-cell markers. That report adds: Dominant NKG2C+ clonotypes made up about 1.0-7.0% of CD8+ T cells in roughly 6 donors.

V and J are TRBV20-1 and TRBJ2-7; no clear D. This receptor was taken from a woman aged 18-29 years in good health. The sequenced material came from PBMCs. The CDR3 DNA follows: TGCAGTGCTAGAGATTTTGAACAGATGGGGATCGAGCAGTACTTC. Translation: CSARDFEQMGIEQYF.